This TCR beta chain originates from a study of memory CD4+ T cells and cytomegalovirus serostatus (dated 2019 in TCRdb). At the level of the whole study: The cohort included around 33 healthy adults from Belgium, of whom 9 were CMV seropositive and 24 were CMV seronegative. To replicate a published TCR-based CMV serostatus classifier, the researchers sequenced the CD4+ memory TCRbeta repertoires of a Belgian cohort whose cytomegalovirus serostatus was known. The investigation overall reported the following: Of around 160 previously reported CMV-associated TCRbeta sequences, over 65 appeared in the CD4+ memory repertoires, each in one to five individuals. On the Belgian cohort, the classifier based on the original framework reached a median bootstrapped AUC of approximately 0.94, with a 95% CI of 0.76-1.00. The results were read as suggesting that the CMV-associated TCR signature is, for the most part, present in the CD4+ memory repertoire. Only CD4+CD45RO+ memory cells were sequenced, in contrast to the original study, which included naive and memory CD4+ and CD8+ populations. For predicting CMV serostatus, the median bootstrapped AUC was 0.95 using the original framework and roughly 0.91 using a US-trained random forest.

Single viable CD3+CD4+CD8-CD45RO+ cells were sorted as memory CD4+ T cells on a FACSAria II. CMV serostatus was determined with a Roche Elecsys assay detecting serum IgG against CMV pp150, pp28, p38 and p52. Following thawing, total CD4+ T cells were enriched through positive selection using CD4 magnetic microbeads. The samples came from a separate study whose specific focus was interrogating the CD4+ T cell memory repertoire. Peripheral blood mononuclear cells were isolated and cryopreserved following standard operating procedures; serum was stored at -80 °C. The staining relied on CD3-PerCP (BW264/56), CD4-APC (RPA-T4), CD45RO-PE (UCHT1) and CD8-Pacific Orange (3B5) antibodies, and Sytox blue was used to exclude non-viable cells. The germline V gene gives CDR1 as ENHRY and CDR2 as SYGVKD. The CDR3 has 14 amino acids, counting the end cysteine and phenylalanine. Only the CDR3 part of the read is kept: 42 bases, read in frame from the first base. Trimming costs V 5 bases and J 6 bases, and their ends lie 16 bases apart.

As for this clone: Its recognized antigen is unknown. Per-nucleotide qualities are absent, and no much larger clonotype sits a single base away.

The Quick-DNA Microprep Kit was used to extract genomic DNA from the sorted cells. Amplification of TCRbeta DNA was done with the immunoSEQ hsTCRbeta kit, following the protocol from the manufacturer. An Illumina MiSeq instrument was used to sequence the TCRbeta libraries. Per the source publication's procedure: Removing out-of-frame sequences left about 2,300,000 distinct TCRbeta sequences, an average of approximately 61,000 per individual. Each individual was scored by the count of 150 to 200 previously reported CMV-associated TCRbeta sequences and the total productive distinct TCRbeta count. A beta-binomial model was reimplemented in Python, and random forests from scikit-learn, run with default parameters, were trained on data from the US cohort. Classifier performance on the Belgian cohort was reported as the median AUC with percentile confidence intervals calculated over 10,000 bootstrap iterations. TCRdb obtained this table from immuneACCESS and retained in-frame rearrangements with V and J assigned. These tables miss some clones; where compared with another copy, unresolved V genes account for less than half of the shortfall, and the remainder is unexplained. V, J and clone size are taken as reported in that table, and D and trimming were inferred from the DNA itself. Across this sample there are 48,000 or so clones, with around 78% seen only once. 0.7% to 0.8% of the sample is in the top ten clones.

The sample taken for sequencing was memory CD4+ T cells from blood. The sequence derives from an adult in good health and CMV-seronegative. This chain is built from TRBV10-3 and TRBJ1-2, with the D segment identity uncertain. The nucleotide sequence reads as follows: TGTGCCATCAGTATGGACGGAGCCAGCCATGGCTACACCTTC. This encodes CAISMDGASHGYTF.